This passage covers 5 T cell receptor beta chains from one sample sequenced in a study of cytomegalovirus exposure and HLA in healthy donors. TCRdb's copy holds only in-frame clones and misses some; the assay was immunoSEQ multiplex PCR. Among 100,000 to 150,000 clones listed, 80% to 90% were seen once. The specimen was PBMCs. These receptors originate from a woman between 18 and 30 years old in good health and CMV-seronegative.

The gene calls are TRBV7-9 and TRBJ1-1; D may be TRBD1 (6 bases). V gave up 2 bases and J gave up 5 bases, with 18 bases separating them. The CDR3 has 16 residues. The germline V gene encodes CDR1 SEHNR and CDR2 FQNEAQ (reference sequence). CDR3 nucleotides: TGTGCCAGCAGCTTAAGGGGGGGATTAGCTAAGACTGAAGCTTTCTTT. It is translated as CASSLRGGLAKTEAFF.

The chain combines TRBV18 with TRBJ1-2, with D maybe TRBD1 (5 bases). Germline values: CDR1 KGHSH, CDR2 LQKENI. With 1 base removed from V and 3 bases from J, the gap between germline ends came to 9 bases. The CDR3 totals 14 residues. The CDR3 bases are TGTGCCAGCTCACCACGTACAGGCGACTATGGCTACACCTTC. Translation: CASSPRTGDYGYTF. The full variable domain, its missing parts supplied by reference TRBV18 and TRBJ1-2, is NAGVMQNPRHLVRRRGQEARLRCSPMKGHSHVYWYRQLPEEGLKFMVYLQKENIIDESGMPKERFSAEFPKEGPSILRIQQVVRGDSAAYFCASSPRTGDYGYTFGSGTRLTVV.

The rearrangement uses TRBV6-1 and TRBJ2-7, with TRBD2 identical over 8 bases. J gave up 2 bases and V 8 bases, and 8 bases lay outside the gene matches. Germline lookup yields CDR1 MNHNS and CDR2 SASEGT. CDR3 length: 14 amino acids. The CDR3 region is CASDRAGDAYEQYF. CDR3 nucleotide sequence: TGTGCCAGCGATCGAGCGGGGGATGCCTACGAGCAGTACTTC.

This clone appeared once. V usage is TRBV11-2 and J usage is TRBJ2-3; D may be TRBD2 (5 bases). CDR3 size: 17 residues. Per germline, CDR1 SGHAT and CDR2 FQNNGV. The V gene lost 2 bases and the J gene lost 1 base, with 16 bases spanning the gap. CDR3 sequence: CASSLRFSPGGTDTQYF. The CDR3 DNA follows: TGTGCCAGCAGCTTACGTTTCTCCCCCGGGGGCACAGATACGCAGTATTTT. Full variable domain (missing parts from reference TRBV11-2 and TRBJ2-3): EAGVAQSPRYKIIEKRQSVAFWCNPISGHATLYWYQQILGQGPKLLIQFQNNGVVDDSQLPKDRFSAERLKGVDSTLKIQPAKLEDSAVYLCASSLRFSPGGTDTQYFGPGTRLTVL.

The chain joins TRBV11-1 to TRBJ2-2; unclear D gene. V shed 1 base and J shed 0 bases, with 18 bases lying between them. The CDR3 has 19 amino acids. The V gene's germline CDR1 is SGHAT and CDR2 FQDESV (reference sequence). CDR3 nucleotide sequence: TGTGCCAGCAGCTTAGGCGACCAGAAGGAGCAGCCGAACACCGGGGAGCTGTTTTTT. Its translation: CASSLGDQKEQPNTGELFF.